This record looks at one T cell receptor (beta chain) sequence and its context. Its target is not known. These data originate in a study of Ad26.COV2.S vaccination and SARS-CoV-2 variants. Treatment: roughly 18 received Ad26.COV2.S at low or high dose, single or two shots; 5 received placebo; per-sample allocation not given. Day 63 after the first vaccine or placebo injection was the time point for sampling. Produced via immunoSEQ multiplex PCR; TCRdb's table is partial and in-frame only. The repertoire includes approximately 340,000 clones, about 85% of them detected once, and 3.3% sits in the top ten. CDR1 and CDR2 (germline): MNHEY, SVGAGI. CDR3 length: 14 amino acids. V was pared by 4 bases and J by 1 base, with 2 bases of the junction left unmatched. The study's findings and limits: Non-spike TCR breadth did not differ much between vaccine and placebo recipients. Spike-specific TCR breadth in vaccine recipients exceeded that seen in placebo recipients.

This sample comprised peripheral blood, obtained in a trial of Ad26.COV2.S vaccine versus placebo. The TCR originated in a person between 18 and 60 years old who received the Ad26.COV2.S COVID-19 vaccine or a placebo. V and J are TRBV6-5 and TRBJ1-2, with 8 nucleotides matching TRBD1. The CDR3 DNA follows: TGTGCCAGCAGTTTGGACAGGGTTAACTATGGCTACACCTTC. Translating gives CASSLDRVNYGYTF.